This T cell receptor beta chain originates from a study of cytomegalovirus exposure and HLA in healthy donors. TCRdb keeps only in-frame clones here, not all; method: immunoSEQ multiplex PCR. The sample shows roughly 240,000 clones, around 87% of them seen only once. The CDR3 consists of 10 residues. V lost 3 bases, J lost 5 bases, and 5 bases lay in between. The V gene's germline CDR1 is DFQATT and CDR2 SNEGSKA (reference sequence). The V call is TRBV20-1, the J call TRBJ2-7, with no clear D. This sequence was found in a man in his late teens or twenties in good health and CMV-seronegative. Sequencing was done on a sample of PBMCs. The CDR3 spells CSASEDEQYF. The CDR3 DNA sequence: TGCAGTGCTAGCGAGGACGAGCAGTACTTC.